Below are 10 T cell receptor beta chains sequenced from a single sample in a study of metastatic and nonmetastatic thyroid tumors. No patient received treatment before thyroid surgery. TCRdb re-clonotyped the PCR reads through MiXCR. The sample holds tens of thousands of clones, about 12% seen once. The sample taken for sequencing was blood. These receptors were collected from a male donor with papillary thyroid cancer or a benign thyroid nodule (not recorded which). Some clones in this sample may be carry-over from other donors' samples.

In this sample, this clone turned up many times. The rearrangement uses TRBV4-3 and TRBJ2-2; TRBD2 matches 10 bases. The CDR3 totals 17 residues. Losses at the gene ends were 0 bases for V and 4 bases for J; bases not matched to a gene: 5. The V gene's germline CDR1 is LGHNA and CDR2 YSLEER. DNA of the CDR3: TGCGCCAGCAGCCAAGATTTAGCGGGAGGAGTCACCGGGGAGCTGTTTTTT. Protein: CASSQDLAGGVTGELFF.

This clone has a count of ten or more. The chain employs TRBV2 and TRBJ1-2; D unresolved. The V end was cut by 5 bases, the J end by 2 bases, with 12 bases between. Per the germline V gene, CDR1 is SNHLY and CDR2 is FYNNEI. The CDR3 spans 14 residues. The CDR3 nucleotides read TGTGCCAGCAGTCCGGACCAATCCAACTATGGCTACACCTTC. Its protein product is CASSPDQSNYGYTF. The entire variable domain, with the rest obtained from reference TRBV2 and TRBJ1-2, is as follows: EPEVTQTPSHQVTQMGQEVILRCVPISNHLYFYWYRQILGQKVEFLVSFYNNEISEKSEIFDDQFSVERPDGSNFTLKIRSTKLEDSAMYFCASSPDQSNYGYTFGSGTRLTVV.

This clone has at least ten counts. The rearrangement links TRBV5-8 to TRBJ2-5; TRBD1 might be the D (6 bases). Germline loops: CDR1 SGHTS, CDR2 YDEGEE. This CDR3 comprises 13 residues. The V end lost 10 bases, the J end lost 5 bases, and 18 bases lay between the germline ends. The DNA of the CDR3 is TGTGCCCCAAACAGGGCAGCTGAGGAGACCCAGTACTTC. Its protein product is CAPNRAAEETQYF.

There are many counts of this clone. The chain has TRBV12-3 or TRBV12-4 and TRBJ2-2, with 8 bases matching TRBD1. This CDR3 has 16 residues. V lost 5 bases to trimming and J lost 0 bases; unmatched junction nucleotides: 5. This CDR3 reads CASSPLDRANTGELFF. CDR3 DNA sequence: TGTGCCAGCAGTCCCTTGGACAGGGCGAACACCGGGGAGCTGTTTTTT.

On this clone: This may be a read error, as it is one base from a much larger clone. The genes are TRBV4-3 and TRBJ2-7, with D possibly being TRBD2 (5 bases). CDR3 length: 16 amino acids. Germline CDR1 is LGHNA and CDR2 is YSLEER. The CDR3, as DNA: TGCGCCAGCATCCAAGGAGTAGCGTCCAGCTCCTACGAGCAGTACTTC. Translated: CASIQGVASSSYEQYF.

This clone was observed many times. The chain combines TRBV28 with TRBJ1-1; maybe TRBD1 (6 bases). The CDR3 spans 17 residues. In germline, CDR1 is MDHEN, CDR2 SYDVKM. The V end lost 2 bases, the J end lost 4 bases, and 20 bases lay between the germline ends. The CDR3 DNA follows: TGTGCCAGCAGTTTAATGGTAGGCGACAGGCGGACCACTGAAGCTTTCTTT. It translates to CASSLMVGDRRTTEAFF.

Many counts were recorded for this clone. The chain employs TRBV11-2 and TRBJ2-1, with a possible D match to TRBD2 (5 bases). Germline V gives CDR1 SGHAT, CDR2 FQNNGV. The CDR3 consists of 17 residues. Deletions cut 5 bases from V and 6 bases from J, with 23 bases between. CDR3 sequence (DNA): TGTGCCAGCAGCCCACCCCCTAGCTCGCAAATAACCAATGAGCAGTTCTTC. Translated, it gives CASSPPPSSQITNEQFF.

By its share, this clone is medium-sized. The rearrangement joins TRBV12-3 or TRBV12-4 to TRBJ2-7, with a possible D match to TRBD1 (6 bases). The V end lost 5 bases, the J end lost 7 bases, and 15 bases lay between the germline ends. The CDR3 loop spans 13 amino acids. CDR3 residues: CASSAGQPLEQYF. CDR3 in DNA: TGTGCCAGCAGTGCAGGACAGCCGTTGGAGCAGTACTTC.

The table lists this clone with a few counts. Given a much more abundant clone one base away, this may be a read error. Other DNA sequences in this sample translate to the same CDR3. This chain connects TRBV5-6 to TRBJ2-7, with 7 bases that match TRBD2. The CDR3 has 14 amino acids. Per germline, CDR1 SGHDT and CDR2 YYEEEE. V lost 0 bases, J lost 5 bases, and 5 bases stayed unmatched. CDR3 loop: CASSLGGGGHEQYF. The CDR3 nucleotides are TGTGCCAGCAGCTTGGGCGGGGGAGGTCACGAGCAGTACTTC. Together with reference TRBV5-6 and TRBJ2-7, the CDR3 gives the full variable domain: DAGVTQSPTHLIKTRGQQVTLRCSPKSGHDTVSWYQQALGQGPQFIFQYYEEEERQRGNFPDRFSGHQFPNYSSELNVNALLLGDSALYLCASSLGGGGHEQYFGPGTRLTVT.

This clone was recorded at least ten times. The chain is built from TRBV7-2 and TRBJ2-2; D possibly corresponds to TRBD2 (5 bases). In germline, CDR1 is SGHTA, CDR2 FQGNSA. The CDR3 runs to 15 residues. Trimming removed 1 base at V and 3 bases at J, with 9 bases between. The CDR3 coding sequence is TGTGCCAGCAGCTTAGTTAGCGTATACACCGGGGAGCTGTTTTTT. This encodes CASSLVSVYTGELFF.